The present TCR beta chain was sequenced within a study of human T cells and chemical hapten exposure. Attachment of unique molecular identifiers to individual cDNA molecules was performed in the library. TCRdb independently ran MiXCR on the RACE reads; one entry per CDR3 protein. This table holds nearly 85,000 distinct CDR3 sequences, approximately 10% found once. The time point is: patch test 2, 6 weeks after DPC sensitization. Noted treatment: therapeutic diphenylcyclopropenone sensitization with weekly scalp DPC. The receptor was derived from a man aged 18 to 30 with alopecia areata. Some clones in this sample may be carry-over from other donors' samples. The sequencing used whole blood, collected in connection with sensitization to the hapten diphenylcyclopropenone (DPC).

CDR3 nucleotides: TGTGCCAGCAGTCGGCAGGGCCCTCTCTCTGGAAACACCATATATTTT. Residues: CASSRQGPLSGNTIYF. V is TRBV25-1 and J is TRBJ1-3; possible D gene TRBD1, 5 bases. The germline V gene encodes CDR1 MGHDK and CDR2 SYGVNS. The V end was cut by 5 bases, the J end by 0 bases, with 14 bases between. This CDR3 has 16 residues.